Ten or more counts support the clone carrying this T cell receptor (beta chain). This sample is drawn from a study of T-cell reconstitution after alpha-beta-depleted transplantation in children. Molecular barcoding with unique molecular identifiers was used for the TCRbeta library. MiXCR, applied by TCRdb to the PCR reads, yields one record per CDR3 protein. The repertoire consists of about 91,000 distinct CDR3 sequences, with 7.5% to 9.5% occurring once and the leading ten covering 6.9%. The germline gives CDR1 SGHTA, CDR2 FQGNSA. V lost 7 bases and J lost 3; bases outside the gene matches: 6. The CDR3 loop spans 13 amino acids.

The specimen was PBMCs from the stem cell graft donor, collected from the stem cell graft. The sequence was obtained from a human donor who donated a stem cell graft to a child with congenital amegakaryocytic thrombocytopenia. The J gene is TRBJ2-7, the V gene TRBV7-2, with 7 nucleotides matching TRBD2. Here the CDR3 DNA reads TGTGCCAGCACGGCGGGAGCCTACTACGAGCAGTACTTC. This codes for CASTAGAYYEQYF. Full variable domain (outside the CDR3, taken from reference TRBV7-2 and TRBJ2-7): GAGVSQSPSNKVTEKGKDVELRCDPISGHTALYWYRQSLGQGLEFLIYFQGNSAPDKSGLPSDRFSAERTGGSVSTLTIQRTQQEDSAVYLCASTAGAYYEQYFGPGTRLTVT.